This TCR beta chain was retrieved from a study of T cells in Graves' hyperthyroidism and ophthalmopathy. Study background: It was at initial diagnosis, before any treatment, that peripheral blood was collected. General observations from the study: Ophthalmopathy and stable hyperthyroidism were told apart by a 13 V-J model.

The germline V and J ends were trimmed by 2 bases and 1 base, with 12 bases remaining between them. The CDR3 runs to 15 residues. Germline CDR1 SGHTA, CDR2 FQGNSA. Stable Graves' hyperthyroidism meant no ophthalmopathy progression within 18 months. Patients aged 18 to 65 had newly diagnosed hyperthyroidism lasting under 2 months. TCR beta CDR3 region amplification was performed from RNA transcripts. A set of HTBI primers served as the primers for a first-round RT-PCR of the TCR CDR3. TCRdb used MiXCR to reprocess the multiplex PCR reads, holding one entry per CDR3 protein. This sample has about 720,000 distinct CDR3 sequences, with about a sixth found just once. This clonotype was detected a few times. The antigen is not known.

The sequenced sample was blood. The receptor comes from a man aged 18 to 35 with Graves' hyperthyroidism. The chain carries TRBV7-2 and TRBJ2-7; D is possibly TRBD2 (5 bases). As DNA, the CDR3 is TGTGCCAGCAGCTTAAGTGGACTTACGTCCTACGAGCAGTACTTC. Residues: CASSLSGLTSYEQYF.